This entry is about one T cell receptor (beta chain). The antigen is unknown. RNA amounts of about 0.5 to 1 ug underwent reverse transcription with random hexamers. TCRdb used MiXCR to reprocess the immunoSEQ multiplex PCR reads, holding one entry per CDR3 protein. The sample holds 100,000 to 150,000 distinct CDR3 sequences, around 94% seen once. These data originate in a study of CD8 T cells in Susac syndrome. Study-wide findings and caveats: The study's TCR sequencing and HLA analysis drew on a certain number of individuals. That number was acknowledged as relatively small.

J was trimmed by 5 bases and V by 6 bases; bases with no gene match: 14. This CDR3 has 15 residues. Per the germline V gene, CDR1 is DFQATT and CDR2 is SNEGSKA (reference sequence). Sample: CD4+ T cells from PBMCs. The chain links TRBV20-1 to TRBJ2-5; 8 bases align to TRBD1. The sequence came from a human donor with multiple sclerosis. CDR3 in amino acids: CSATADRVTVETQYF. Here the CDR3 DNA reads TGCAGTGCCACTGCGGACAGGGTTACGGTGGAGACCCAGTACTTC.